The clone carrying this T cell receptor beta chain was seen a few times. Its antigen is unidentified. The trim removed 2 bases at V and 1 base at J, leaving 16 bases unmatched. This CDR3 is 21 amino acids long. The germline gives CDR1 SEHNR, CDR2 FQNEAQ (reference sequence). Time point meaning: persistent/refractory GD, antithyroid drugs over 5 years with positive TRAb. From RNA extracted from PBMCs, the TCR library was made. An endocrinology department in Xi'an, China, supplied the patients. These data are taken from a study of regulatory T cells in long-lasting Graves disease. Study-wide results and caveats: Persistent disease exhibited a predilection for TRBV28, TRBJ1-2 and TRBJ2-5.

Libraries of TCR beta came from iRepertoire HTBI primers plus Arm-PCR of CDR3 regions. Authors' data handling: The samples included around 60 TRBV and over eleven TRBJ segments. TCRdb reprocessed the multiplex PCR reads with MiXCR, giving one entry per CDR3 protein. These V and J calls are TCRdb output, not the study's own analysis. The repertoire holds about 660,000 distinct CDR3 sequences, around 32% seen once, with under 50% in the top ten. Specimen: peripheral blood mononuclear cells (PBMCs), collected when the disease was refractory, from a patient treated with antithyroid drugs. The chain couples TRBV7-9 to TRBJ2-4, with 11 bases lining up with TRBD1. This sequence was found in a female donor with Graves disease. CDR3 DNA sequence: TGTGCCAGCAGCTTAACCGGACAGGGGGCGATATCTCTCGTGGCCAAAAACATTCAGTACTTC. As protein: CASSLTGQGAISLVAKNIQYF.